This T cell receptor beta chain derives from a study of OX40 agonist ivuxolimab in advanced cancers. Data came from immunoSEQ multiplex PCR; TCRdb stores just in-frame clones and leaves some out. The sample includes approximately 70,000 clones, roughly 88% of them seen just once. Germline V lookup: CDR1 SGHAT, CDR2 FQNNGV. Trimming left V 1 base short and J 1 base short, with 4 bases between. The CDR3 totals 13 residues. The sequences come from CD4+ or CD8+ T cells sorted from blood, collected in a trial of the OX40 agonist ivuxolimab. The chain couples TRBV11-2 to TRBJ2-5; no clear D gene. This sequence originates from an adult with an advanced solid tumor such as melanoma, head and neck, liver or kidney cancer. This CDR3 is CASSLVSQETQYF. Written as DNA, the CDR3 is TGTGCCAGCAGCTTAGTTAGCCAAGAGACCCAGTACTTC.